Sequencing of this T cell receptor beta chain was carried out in a study of OX40 agonist ivuxolimab in advanced cancers. TCRdb's copy holds only in-frame clones and misses some; the assay was immunoSEQ multiplex PCR. Of about 73,000 clones listed, around 88% were seen once; the top ten hold 2.5% to 3.5%. The investigators sampled blood at baseline, at cycle 4 day 1, and at cycle 7 day 1. The source was CD4+ or CD8+ T cells sorted from blood, collected in a trial of the OX40 agonist ivuxolimab. The clonotype comes from an adult with an advanced solid tumor such as melanoma, head and neck, liver or kidney cancer.

In DNA, the CDR3 is TGTGCCAGCTCCCTGACAGGGGGTTATAATTCACCCCTCCACTTT. Amino acid sequence: CASSLTGGYNSPLHF. The chain joins TRBV7-2 to TRBJ1-6, with 9 bases fitting TRBD1. Germline-derived CDR1 and CDR2 are SGHTA and FQGNSA. The CDR3 length is 15 residues. The J segment lost 4 bases and the V segment lost 8 bases, leaving 6 bases of the junction unmatched.